This T cell receptor beta chain derives from a study of CD8+ T cells in alopecia areata. General observations from the study: While patients received tofacitinib, many expanded lesional clones remained present in scalp and blood. More clonal than normal scalp was lesional scalp, particularly alopecia totalis/universalis. Mouse data revealed clearer TCR sharing than patient data did, a gap possibly tied to HLA.

Germline CDR1 and CDR2: SGHVS and FNYEAQ. The CDR3 loop spans 15 amino acids. The V end lost 5 bases, the J end lost 2 bases, and 10 bases lay between the germline ends. Noted treatment: oral pan-JAK inhibitor, 5-10 mg twice daily. Obtained from alopecia areata patients were lesional scalp punch biopsies along with peripheral blood. This clone appeared a few times. Its cognate antigen is unknown. In each case, RNA was isolated and then reverse transcribed into cDNA as the sequencing template. Measured with immunoSEQ multiplex PCR; TCRdb has only the in-frame clones, and not every one. Altogether 150,000 to 200,000 clones are present, 58% being singletons, with the ten largest covering 16%.

The TCR was taken from a human donor with alopecia areata. The chain is built from TRBV7-6 and TRBJ2-6, with D perhaps matching TRBD1 (6 bases). Specimen: CD4+ T cells sorted from blood, collected at approximately week 61, from a patient treated with tofacitinib. The CDR3 loop is CASSPDRTGANVLTF. The DNA of the CDR3 is TGTGCCAGCAGCCCAGACAGGACTGGGGCCAACGTCCTGACTTTC. The whole variable domain, remainder taken from reference TRBV7-6 and TRBJ2-6, is GAGVSQSPRYKVTKRGQDVALRCDPISGHVSLYWYRQALGQGPEFLTYFNYEAQQDKSGLPNDRFSAERPEGSISTLTIQRTEQRDSAMYRCASSPDRTGANVLTFGAGSRLTVL.